This TCR beta chain comes out of a study of human T cells and chemical hapten exposure. TCRdb passed the RACE reads through MiXCR, listing each CDR3 protein once. The data contain more than 80,000 distinct CDR3 sequences, around 12% of them singletons. As to time point: pre-sensitization, week 0. The treatment is: therapeutic diphenylcyclopropenone sensitization with weekly scalp DPC. The CDR3 is made up of 13 amino acids. The sample consisted of whole blood, taken in connection with sensitization to the hapten diphenylcyclopropenone (DPC). The V call is TRBV21-1, the J call TRBJ1-3; TRBD1, the table's D call, lacks a check against the DNA. TRBV21-1 is given as a pseudogene. This sequence was found in a woman in her 50s with alopecia areata. Some clones in this sample may be carry-over from other donors' samples. The CDR3 DNA reads TGTGCCAGCAGCATCCACAGGGAAAACACCATATATTTT. It specifies CASSIHRENTIYF.